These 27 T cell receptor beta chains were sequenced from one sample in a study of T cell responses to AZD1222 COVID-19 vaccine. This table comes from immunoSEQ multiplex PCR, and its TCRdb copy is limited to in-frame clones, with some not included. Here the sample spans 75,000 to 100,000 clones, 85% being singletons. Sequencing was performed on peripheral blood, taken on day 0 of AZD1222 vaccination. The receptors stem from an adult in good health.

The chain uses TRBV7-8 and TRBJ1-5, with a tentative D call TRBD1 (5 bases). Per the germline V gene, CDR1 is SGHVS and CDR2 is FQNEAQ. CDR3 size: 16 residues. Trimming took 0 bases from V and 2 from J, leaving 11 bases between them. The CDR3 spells CASSLALGPGNQPQHF. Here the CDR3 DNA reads TGTGCCAGCAGCTTAGCGTTGGGGCCTGGCAATCAGCCCCAGCATTTT.

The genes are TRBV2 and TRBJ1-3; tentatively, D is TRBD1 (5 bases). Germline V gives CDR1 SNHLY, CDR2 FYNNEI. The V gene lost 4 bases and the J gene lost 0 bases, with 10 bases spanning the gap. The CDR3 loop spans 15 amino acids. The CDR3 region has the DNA TGTGCCAGCAGTGGGGGGGGAAGCTCTGGAAACACCATATATTTT. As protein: CASSGGGSSGNTIYF.

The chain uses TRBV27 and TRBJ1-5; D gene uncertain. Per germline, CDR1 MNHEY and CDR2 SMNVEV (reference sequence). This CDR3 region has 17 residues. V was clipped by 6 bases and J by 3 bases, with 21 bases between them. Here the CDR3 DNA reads TGTGCCAGCAGCCCGTCTACAGTAGATCAATACAATCAGCCCCAGCATTTT. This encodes CASSPSTVDQYNQPQHF.

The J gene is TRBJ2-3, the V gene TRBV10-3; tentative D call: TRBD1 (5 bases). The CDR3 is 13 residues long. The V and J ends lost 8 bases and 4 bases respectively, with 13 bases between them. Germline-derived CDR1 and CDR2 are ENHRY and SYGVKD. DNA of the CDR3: TGTGCCATCCGAAGTATAGGGGCAGATACGCAGTATTTT. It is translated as CAIRSIGADTQYF.

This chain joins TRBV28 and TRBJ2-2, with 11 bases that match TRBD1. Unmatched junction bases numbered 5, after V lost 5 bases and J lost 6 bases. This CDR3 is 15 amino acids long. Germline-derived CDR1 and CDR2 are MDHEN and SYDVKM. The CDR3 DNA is TGTGCCAGCAGTCACCTGGGACAGGGGGCCGGGGAGCTGTTTTTT. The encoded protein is CASSHLGQGAGELFF.

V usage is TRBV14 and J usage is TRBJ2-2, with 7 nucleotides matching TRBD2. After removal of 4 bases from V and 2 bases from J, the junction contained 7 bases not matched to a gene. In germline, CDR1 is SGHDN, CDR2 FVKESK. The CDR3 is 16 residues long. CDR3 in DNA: TGTGCCAGCAGCCCCTTCGGACTAGACAACACCGGGGAGCTGTTTTTT. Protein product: CASSPFGLDNTGELFF.

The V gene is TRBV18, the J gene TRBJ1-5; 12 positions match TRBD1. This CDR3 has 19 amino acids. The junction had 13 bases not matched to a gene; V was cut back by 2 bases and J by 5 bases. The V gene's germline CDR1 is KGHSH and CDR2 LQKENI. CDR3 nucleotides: TGTGCCAGCTCACCAAGGGGACAGGGGGCTTCGGGGTTCGATCAGCCCCAGCATTTT. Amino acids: CASSPRGQGASGFDQPQHF.

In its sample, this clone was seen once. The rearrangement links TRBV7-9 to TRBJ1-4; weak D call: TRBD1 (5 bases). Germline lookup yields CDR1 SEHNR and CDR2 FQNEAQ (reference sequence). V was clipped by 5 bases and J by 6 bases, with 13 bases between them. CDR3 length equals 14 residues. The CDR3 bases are TGTGCCAGCAGCCCTGGGGGAGGGGATGAAAAACTGTTTTTT. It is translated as CASSPGGGDEKLFF.

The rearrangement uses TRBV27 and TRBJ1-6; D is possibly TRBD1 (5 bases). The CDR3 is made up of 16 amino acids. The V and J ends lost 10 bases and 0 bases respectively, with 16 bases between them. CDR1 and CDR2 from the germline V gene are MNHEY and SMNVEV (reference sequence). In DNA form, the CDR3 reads TGTGCCACCCGGGGGTCTGGTGCCTCCTATAATTCACCCCTCCACTTT. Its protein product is CATRGSGASYNSPLHF.

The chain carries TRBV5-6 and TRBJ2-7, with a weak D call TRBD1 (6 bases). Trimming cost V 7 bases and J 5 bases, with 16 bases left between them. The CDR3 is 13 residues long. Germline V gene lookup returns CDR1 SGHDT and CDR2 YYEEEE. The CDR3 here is CASGPQGSHEQYF. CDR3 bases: TGTGCCAGCGGCCCACAGGGTTCTCACGAGCAGTACTTC.

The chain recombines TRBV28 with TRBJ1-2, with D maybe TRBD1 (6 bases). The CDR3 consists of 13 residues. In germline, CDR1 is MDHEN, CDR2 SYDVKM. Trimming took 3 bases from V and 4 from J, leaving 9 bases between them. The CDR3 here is CASSLIQGYGYTF. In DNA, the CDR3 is TGTGCCAGCAGTTTGATACAGGGCTATGGCTACACCTTC.

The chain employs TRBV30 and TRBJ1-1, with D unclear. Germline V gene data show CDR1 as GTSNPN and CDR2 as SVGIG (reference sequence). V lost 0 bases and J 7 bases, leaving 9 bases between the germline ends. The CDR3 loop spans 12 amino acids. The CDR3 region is CAWSVREGEAFF. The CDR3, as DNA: TGTGCCTGGAGTGTACGGGAAGGTGAAGCTTTCTTT. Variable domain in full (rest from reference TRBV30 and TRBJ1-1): SQTIHQWPATLVQPVGSPLSLECTVEGTSNPNLYWYRQAAGRGLQLLFYSVGIGQISSEVPQNLSASRPQDRQFILSSKKLLLSDSGFYLCAWSVREGEAFFGQGTRLTVV.

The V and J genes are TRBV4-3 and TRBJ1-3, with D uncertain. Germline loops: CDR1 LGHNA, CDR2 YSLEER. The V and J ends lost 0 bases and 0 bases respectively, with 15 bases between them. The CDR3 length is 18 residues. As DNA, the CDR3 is TGCGCCAGCAGCCAAGACTTGGTGGGCTTGAGCTCTGGAAACACCATATATTTT. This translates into CASSQDLVGLSSGNTIYF.

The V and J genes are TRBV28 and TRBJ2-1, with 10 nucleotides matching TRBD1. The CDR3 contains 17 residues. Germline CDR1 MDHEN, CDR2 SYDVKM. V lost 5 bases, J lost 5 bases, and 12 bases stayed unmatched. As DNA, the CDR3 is TGTGCCAGCAGTACCACTGACAGGGGGCGATCAGACAATGAGCAGTTCTTC. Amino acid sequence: CASSTTDRGRSDNEQFF.

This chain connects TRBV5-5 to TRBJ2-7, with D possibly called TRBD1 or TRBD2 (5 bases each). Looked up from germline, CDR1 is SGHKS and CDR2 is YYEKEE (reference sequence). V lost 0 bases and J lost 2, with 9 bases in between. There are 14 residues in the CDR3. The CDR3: CASSLGGYAYEQYF. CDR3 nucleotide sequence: TGTGCCAGCAGCTTGGGGGGGTATGCCTACGAGCAGTACTTC.

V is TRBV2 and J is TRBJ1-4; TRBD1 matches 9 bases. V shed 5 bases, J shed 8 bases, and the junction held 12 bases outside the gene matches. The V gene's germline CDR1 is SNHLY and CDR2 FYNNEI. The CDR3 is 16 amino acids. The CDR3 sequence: CASSTRDRVWEEKLFF. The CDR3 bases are TGTGCCAGCAGTACCCGGGACAGGGTTTGGGAGGAAAAACTGTTTTTT.

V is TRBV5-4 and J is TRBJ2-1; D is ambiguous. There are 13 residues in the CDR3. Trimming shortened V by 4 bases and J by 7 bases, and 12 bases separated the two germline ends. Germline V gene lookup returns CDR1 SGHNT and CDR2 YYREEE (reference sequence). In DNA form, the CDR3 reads TGTGCCAGCAGCCCAAATATGGCTAATGAGCAGTTCTTC. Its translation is CASSPNMANEQFF. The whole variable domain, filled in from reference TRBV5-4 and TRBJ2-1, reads ETGVTQSPTHLIKTRGQQVTLRCSSQSGHNTVSWYQQALGQGPQFIFQYYREEENGRGNFPPRFSGLQFPNYSSELNVNALELDDSALYLCASSPNMANEQFFGPGTRLTVL.

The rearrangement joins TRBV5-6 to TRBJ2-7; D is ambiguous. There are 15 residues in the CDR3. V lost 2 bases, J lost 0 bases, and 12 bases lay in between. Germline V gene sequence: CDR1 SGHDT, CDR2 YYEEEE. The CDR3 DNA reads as TGTGCCAGCAGCTTTTTGCAGAGGTTCTCCTACGAGCAGTACTTC. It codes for CASSFLQRFSYEQYF.

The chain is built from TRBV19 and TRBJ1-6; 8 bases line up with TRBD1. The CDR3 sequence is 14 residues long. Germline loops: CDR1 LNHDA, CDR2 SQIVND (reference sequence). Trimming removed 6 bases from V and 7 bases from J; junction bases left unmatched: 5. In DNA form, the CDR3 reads TGTGCCAGTAGCCGAGGACAGGGAAATTCACCCCTCCACTTT. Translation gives CASSRGQGNSPLHF.

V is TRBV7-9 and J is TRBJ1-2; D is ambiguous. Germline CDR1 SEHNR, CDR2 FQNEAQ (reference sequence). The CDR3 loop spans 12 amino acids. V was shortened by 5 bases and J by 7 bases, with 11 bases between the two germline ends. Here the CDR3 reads CASSEEKAGYTF. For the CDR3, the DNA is TGTGCCAGCAGCGAAGAAAAGGCTGGCTACACCTTC.

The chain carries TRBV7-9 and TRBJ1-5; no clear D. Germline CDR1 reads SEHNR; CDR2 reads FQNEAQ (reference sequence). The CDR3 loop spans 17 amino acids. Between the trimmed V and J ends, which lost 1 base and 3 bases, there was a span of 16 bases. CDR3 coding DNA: TGTGCCAGCAGCTTAGGGGGTGGAGAGGGTGCCAATCAGCCCCAGCATTTT. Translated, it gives CASSLGGGEGANQPQHF.

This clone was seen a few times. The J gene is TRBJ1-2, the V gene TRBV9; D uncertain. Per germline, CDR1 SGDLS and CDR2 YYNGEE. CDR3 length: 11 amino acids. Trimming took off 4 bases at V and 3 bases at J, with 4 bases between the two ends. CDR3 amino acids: CASSRDYGYTF. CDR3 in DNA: TGTGCCAGCAGCAGGGACTATGGCTACACCTTC.

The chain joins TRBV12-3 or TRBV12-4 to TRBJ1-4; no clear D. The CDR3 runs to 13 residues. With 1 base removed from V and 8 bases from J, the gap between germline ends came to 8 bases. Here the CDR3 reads CASSLDAAEKLFF. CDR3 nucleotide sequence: TGTGCCAGCAGTTTAGATGCAGCAGAAAAACTGTTTTTT.

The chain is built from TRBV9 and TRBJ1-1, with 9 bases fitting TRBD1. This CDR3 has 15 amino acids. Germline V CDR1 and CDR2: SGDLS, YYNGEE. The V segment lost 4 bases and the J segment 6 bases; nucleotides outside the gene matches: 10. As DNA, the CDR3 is TGTGCCAGCAGCTCTCCCCACAGGGGGCGGGCTGAAGCTTTCTTT. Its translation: CASSSPHRGRAEAFF.

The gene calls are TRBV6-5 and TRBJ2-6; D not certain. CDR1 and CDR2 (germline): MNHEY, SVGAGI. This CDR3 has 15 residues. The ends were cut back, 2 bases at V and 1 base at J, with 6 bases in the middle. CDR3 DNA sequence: TGTGCCAGCAGTTACGTGGAGTCTGGGGCCAACGTCCTGACTTTC. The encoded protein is CASSYVESGANVLTF.

The CDR3 DNA reads as TGTGCCAGCAGCTTTGGGGCGGGGGGCCCCAGCTCCTACAATGAGCAGTTCTTC. This translates into CASSFGAGGPSSYNEQFF. The rearrangement joins TRBV5-4 to TRBJ2-1; 8 positions match TRBD2. The CDR3 sequence is 18 residues long. The junction had 10 bases not matched to a gene; V was cut back by 2 bases and J by 0 bases. In germline, CDR1 is SGHNT, CDR2 YYREEE (reference sequence). Complete variable domain (other parts from reference TRBV5-4 and TRBJ2-1): ETGVTQSPTHLIKTRGQQVTLRCSSQSGHNTVSWYQQALGQGPQFIFQYYREEENGRGNFPPRFSGLQFPNYSSELNVNALELDDSALYLCASSFGAGGPSSYNEQFFGPGTRLTVL.

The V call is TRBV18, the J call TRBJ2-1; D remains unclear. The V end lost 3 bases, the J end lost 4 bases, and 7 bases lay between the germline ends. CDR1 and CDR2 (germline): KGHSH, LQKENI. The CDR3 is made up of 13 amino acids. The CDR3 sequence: CASSPMPYNEQFF. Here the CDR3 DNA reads TGTGCCAGCTCACCGATGCCTTACAATGAGCAGTTCTTC.